Listed below are T cell receptor beta chains from one sample, sequenced in a study of cytomegalovirus exposure and HLA in healthy donors. Data came from immunoSEQ multiplex PCR; TCRdb stores just in-frame clones and leaves some out. Of 150,000 to 200,000 clones in the sample, around four fifths were seen once. The sample taken for sequencing was PBMCs. Source of these receptors: a man in his forties in good health and CMV-seropositive. The CDR3 runs from the conserved cysteine through the conserved F or W. Each record gives: D gene, clone size, J gene, V gene, CDR3 protein, CDR3 DNA. D genes are given only for firm matches. Clone size appears in some rows only: once, few, many, or a class for an expanded clone.

>TRBD2|few|TRBJ2-1|TRBV6-5
CASTPEGRGDEQFF
TGTGCCAGCACACCTGAGGGGAGGGGCGATGAGCAGTTCTTC
>TRBD1|-|TRBJ2-6|TRBV4-3
CASSQDYRTGANGLTF
TGCGCCAGCAGCCAAGATTATCGGACAGGGGCCAACGGCCTGACTTTC
>-|once|TRBJ2-1|TRBV5-1
CASSSLDSPWGNEQFF
TGCGCCAGCAGCTCGCTCGACAGTCCATGGGGCAATGAGCAGTTCTTC
>TRBD2|-|TRBJ2-7|TRBV27
CASSLSAGGDEQYF
TGTGCCAGCAGTTTATCCGCGGGGGGTGACGAGCAGTACTTC
>TRBD1|-|TRBJ2-1|TRBV27
CASTPGQGYNEQFF
TGTGCCAGTACTCCGGGACAGGGCTACAATGAGCAGTTCTTC
>TRBD1|-|TRBJ1-3|TRBV7-2
CASSPGQVAGNTIYF
TGTGCCAGCAGCCCGGGACAGGTCGCTGGAAACACCATATATTTT
>TRBD2|once|TRBJ2-7|TRBV11-2
CASSSAPGGKSYEQYF
TGTGCCAGCAGCTCCGCCCCCGGGGGGAAAAGTTACGAGCAGTACTTC
>TRBD1|-|TRBJ2-2|TRBV5-1
CASSWAGTANTGELFF
TGCGCCAGCAGCTGGGCCGGGACAGCGAACACCGGGGAGCTGTTTTTT
>-|-|TRBJ2-7|TRBV27
CASSLSILSYEQYF
TGTGCCAGCAGTTTATCGATTCTTTCCTACGAGCAGTACTTC
>TRBD2|-|TRBJ2-1|TRBV19
CASTLAGNTYNEQFF
TGTGCCAGTACCCTAGCGGGGAACACCTACAATGAGCAGTTCTTC
>-|-|TRBJ1-1|TRBV30
CAWSGVNTEAFF
TGTGCCTGGAGTGGAGTGAACACTGAAGCTTTCTTT
>-|-|TRBJ1-5|TRBV9
CASSSGGINQPQHF
TGTGCCAGCAGCTCGGGGGGAATCAATCAGCCCCAGCATTTT
>-|-|TRBJ1-1|TRBV7-9
CSSSQLHTEAFF
TGTTCCAGCAGCCAATTACATACTGAAGCTTTCTTT
>-|-|TRBJ2-5|TRBV6-1
CASSVTGIQETQYF
TGTGCCAGCAGTGTAACAGGGATCCAAGAGACCCAGTACTTC
>TRBD1|once|TRBJ2-7|TRBV6-1
CASSAPARTGGYEQYF
TGTGCCAGCAGTGCCCCCGCACGGACAGGGGGCTACGAGCAGTACTTC
>-|once|TRBJ2-5|TRBV6-5
CASSYYLRGETQYF
TGTGCCAGCAGTTACTACCTCCGGGGGGAGACCCAGTACTTC
>TRBD2|-|TRBJ2-7|TRBV5-4
CASSRGGRGTSYEQYF
TGTGCCAGCAGCCGGGGGGGTCGAGGGACCTCCTACGAGCAGTACTTC
>-|-|TRBJ1-3|TRBV4-3
CASSQAPGLSSGNTIYF
TGCGCCAGCAGCCAAGCACCGGGACTTAGCTCTGGAAACACCATATATTTT
>-|few|TRBJ2-7|TRBV2
CASSVAYEQYF
TGTGCCAGCAGTGTAGCCTACGAGCAGTACTTC
>-|once|TRBJ1-4|TRBV27
CASSVRWGGEGRNEKLFF
TGTGCCAGCAGTGTCCGTTGGGGGGGCGAGGGGCGGAATGAAAAACTGTTTTTT